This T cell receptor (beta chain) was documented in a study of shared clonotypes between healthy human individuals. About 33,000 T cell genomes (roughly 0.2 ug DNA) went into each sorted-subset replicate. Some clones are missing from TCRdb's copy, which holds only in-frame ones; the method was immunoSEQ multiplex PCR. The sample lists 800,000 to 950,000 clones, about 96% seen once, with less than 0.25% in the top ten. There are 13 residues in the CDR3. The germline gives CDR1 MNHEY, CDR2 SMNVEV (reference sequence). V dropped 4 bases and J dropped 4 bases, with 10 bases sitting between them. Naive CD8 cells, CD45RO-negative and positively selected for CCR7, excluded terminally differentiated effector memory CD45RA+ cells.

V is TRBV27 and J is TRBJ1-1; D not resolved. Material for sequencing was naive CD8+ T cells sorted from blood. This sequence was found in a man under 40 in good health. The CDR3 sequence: CASSYGRTTEAFF. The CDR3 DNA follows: TGTGCCAGCAGTTATGGAAGGACCACTGAAGCTTTCTTT.